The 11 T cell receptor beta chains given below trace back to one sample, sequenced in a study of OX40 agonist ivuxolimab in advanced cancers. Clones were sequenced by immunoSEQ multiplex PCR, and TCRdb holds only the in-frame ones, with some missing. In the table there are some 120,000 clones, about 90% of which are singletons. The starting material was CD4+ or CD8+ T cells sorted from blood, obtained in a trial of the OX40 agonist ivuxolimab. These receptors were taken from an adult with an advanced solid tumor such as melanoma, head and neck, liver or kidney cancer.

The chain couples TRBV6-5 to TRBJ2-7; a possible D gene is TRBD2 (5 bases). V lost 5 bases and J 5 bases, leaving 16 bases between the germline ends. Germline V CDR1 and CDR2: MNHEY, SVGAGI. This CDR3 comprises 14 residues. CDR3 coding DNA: TGTGCCAGCAGTCCCGGACTGGCCTACGACGAGCAGTACTTC. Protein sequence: CASSPGLAYDEQYF.

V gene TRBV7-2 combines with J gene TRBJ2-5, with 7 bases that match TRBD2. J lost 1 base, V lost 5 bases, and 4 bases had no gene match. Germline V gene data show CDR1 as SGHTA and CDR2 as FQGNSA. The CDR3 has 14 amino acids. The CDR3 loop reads CASSATSAQETQYF. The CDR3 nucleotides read TGTGCCAGCAGCGCCACTAGCGCCCAAGAGACCCAGTACTTC.

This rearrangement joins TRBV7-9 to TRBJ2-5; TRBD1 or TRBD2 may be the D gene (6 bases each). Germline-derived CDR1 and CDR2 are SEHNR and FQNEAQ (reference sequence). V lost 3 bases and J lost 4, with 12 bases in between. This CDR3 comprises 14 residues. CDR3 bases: TGTGCCAGCAGCTTTCACGGGGGCTTAGAGACCCAGTACTTC. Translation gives CASSFHGGLETQYF.

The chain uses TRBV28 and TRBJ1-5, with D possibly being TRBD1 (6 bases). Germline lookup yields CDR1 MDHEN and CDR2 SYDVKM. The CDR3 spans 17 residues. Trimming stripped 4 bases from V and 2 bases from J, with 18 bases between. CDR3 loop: CASSSSRDTKGNQPQHF. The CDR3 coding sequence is TGTGCCAGCAGTTCATCCCGGGACACCAAGGGCAATCAGCCCCAGCATTTT.

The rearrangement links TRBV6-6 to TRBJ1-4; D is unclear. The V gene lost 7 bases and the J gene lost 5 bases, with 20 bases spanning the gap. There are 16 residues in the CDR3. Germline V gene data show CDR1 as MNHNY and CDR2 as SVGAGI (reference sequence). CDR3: CASTKGSLGANEKLFF. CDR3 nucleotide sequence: TGTGCCAGCACCAAGGGCAGCTTGGGTGCAAATGAAAAACTGTTTTTT.

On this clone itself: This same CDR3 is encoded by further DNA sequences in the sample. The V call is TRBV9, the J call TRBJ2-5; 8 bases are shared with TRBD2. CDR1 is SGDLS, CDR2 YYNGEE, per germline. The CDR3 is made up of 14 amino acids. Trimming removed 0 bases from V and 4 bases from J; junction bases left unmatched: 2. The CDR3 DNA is TGTGCCAGCAGCGTAGGGGCGGGAGGAGAGACCCAGTACTTC. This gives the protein CASSVGAGGETQYF.

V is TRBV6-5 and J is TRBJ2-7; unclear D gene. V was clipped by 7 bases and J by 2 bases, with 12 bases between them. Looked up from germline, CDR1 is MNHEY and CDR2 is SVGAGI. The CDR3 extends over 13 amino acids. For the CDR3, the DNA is TGTGCCAGCACCTATGCAAGCCCCTACGAGCAGTACTTC. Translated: CASTYASPYEQYF.

The CDR3 bases are TGTGCCAGCAGCGTAGCTGTGACTAGCTCTTCCACAGATACGCAGTATTTT. This translates into CASSVAVTSSSTDTQYF. The chain combines TRBV9 with TRBJ2-3; 7 bases match TRBD2. The J segment lost 2 bases and the V segment lost 0 bases, leaving 9 bases of the junction unmatched. The CDR3 covers 17 residues. Per the germline V gene, CDR1 is SGDLS and CDR2 is YYNGEE.

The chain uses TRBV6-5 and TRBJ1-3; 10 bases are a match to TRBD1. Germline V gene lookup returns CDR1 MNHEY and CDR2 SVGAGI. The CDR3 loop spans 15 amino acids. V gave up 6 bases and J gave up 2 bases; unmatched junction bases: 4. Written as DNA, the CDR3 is TGTGCCAGCAGCGATGACAGGGGGCCTGGAAACACCATATATTTT. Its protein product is CASSDDRGPGNTIYF.

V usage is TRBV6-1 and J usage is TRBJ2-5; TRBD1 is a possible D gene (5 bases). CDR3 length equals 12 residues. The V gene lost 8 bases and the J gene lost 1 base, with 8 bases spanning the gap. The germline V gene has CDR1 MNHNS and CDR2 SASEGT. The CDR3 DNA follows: TGTGCCAGCGGACACTCCCAAGAGACCCAGTACTTC. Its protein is CASGHSQETQYF.

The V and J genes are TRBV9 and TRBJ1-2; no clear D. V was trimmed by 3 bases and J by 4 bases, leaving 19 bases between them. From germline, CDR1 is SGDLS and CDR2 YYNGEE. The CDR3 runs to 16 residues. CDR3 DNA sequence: TGTGCCAGCAGCGACTCCGCGGGGAGTGGAGGCTATGGCTACACCTTC. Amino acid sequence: CASSDSAGSGGYGYTF.